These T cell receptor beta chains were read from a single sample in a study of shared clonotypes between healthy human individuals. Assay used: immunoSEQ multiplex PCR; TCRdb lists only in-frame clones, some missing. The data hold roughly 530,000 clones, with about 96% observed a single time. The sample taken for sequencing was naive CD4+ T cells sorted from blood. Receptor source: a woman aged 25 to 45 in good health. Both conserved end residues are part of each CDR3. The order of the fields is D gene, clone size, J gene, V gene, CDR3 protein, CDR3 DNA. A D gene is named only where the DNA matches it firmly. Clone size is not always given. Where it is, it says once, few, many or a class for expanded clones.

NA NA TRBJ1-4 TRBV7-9 CASSSTLTQNTNEKLFF TGTGCCAGCAGTTCCACACTTACTCAGAATACTAATGAAAAACTGTTTTTT
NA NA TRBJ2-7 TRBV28 CATNRVTYEQYF TGTGCCACAAACAGGGTAACCTACGAGCAGTACTTC
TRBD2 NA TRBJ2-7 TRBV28 CASSLGASGRYEQYF TGTGCCAGCAGTTTAGGTGCTAGCGGGAGGTACGAGCAGTACTTC
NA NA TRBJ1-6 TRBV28 CASNSEASRDSPLHF TGTGCCAGCAATTCAGAGGCCAGTCGGGATTCACCCCTCCACTTT
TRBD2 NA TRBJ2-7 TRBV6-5 CASSFEREGHEQYF TGTGCCAGCAGTTTTGAGCGGGAGGGCCACGAGCAGTACTTC
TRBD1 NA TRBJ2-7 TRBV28 CASSSGGRNEQYF TGTGCCAGCAGTTCAGGGGGCCGGAACGAGCAGTACTTC
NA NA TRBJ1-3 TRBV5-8 CASSRGSRSGNTIYF TGTGCCAGCAGCCGAGGTAGCAGATCTGGAAACACCATATATTTT
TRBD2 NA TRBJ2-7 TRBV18 CASSPAGGPLEQYF TGTGCCAGCTCACCGGCGGGAGGGCCGCTCGAGCAGTACTTC
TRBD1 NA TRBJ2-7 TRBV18 CASSPATGRPYEQYF TGTGCCAGCTCACCAGCGACAGGGCGTCCCTACGAGCAGTACTTC
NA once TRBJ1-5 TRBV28 CASSLSNFPQHF TGTGCCAGCAGTTTAAGTAATTTCCCCCAGCATTTT
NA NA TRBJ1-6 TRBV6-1 CASSQAAVRANSPLHF TGTGCCAGCAGTCAAGCAGCTGTTAGGGCTAATTCACCCCTCCACTTT
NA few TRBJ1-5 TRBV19 CASSIVGGTQPQHF TGTGCCAGTAGTATAGTTGGAGGAACTCAGCCCCAGCATTTT
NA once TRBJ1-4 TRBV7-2 CASSTGAGRGEKLFF TGTGCCAGCAGCACCGGGGCAGGCCGAGGGGAAAAACTGTTTTTT
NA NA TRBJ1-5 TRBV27 CASSLVSNQPQHF TGTGCCAGCAGTTTAGTCAGCAATCAGCCCCAGCATTTT
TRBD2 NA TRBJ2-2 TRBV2 CASRPGTSGTGELFF TGTGCCAGCAGACCCGGGACTAGTGGCACCGGGGAGCTGTTTTTT
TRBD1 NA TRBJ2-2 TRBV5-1 CASSLVQGYGELFF TGCGCCAGCAGCTTGGTACAGGGGTACGGGGAGCTGTTTTTT
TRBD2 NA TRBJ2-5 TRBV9 CASSAGLAGGQETQYF TGTGCCAGCAGCGCAGGACTAGCGGGAGGCCAAGAGACCCAGTACTTC
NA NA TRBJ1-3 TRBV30 CAWSGTAGNSGNTIYF TGTGCCTGGAGTGGGACAGCGGGAAACTCTGGAAACACCATATATTTT
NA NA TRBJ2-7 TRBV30 CAWSVCRTLTFDEQYF TGTGCCTGGAGTGTATGCAGGACATTAACCTTCGACGAGCAGTACTTC
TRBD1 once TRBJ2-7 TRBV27 CASSRLGQGNTYEQYF TGTGCCAGCAGCCGCCTAGGACAGGGTAATACCTACGAGCAGTACTTC
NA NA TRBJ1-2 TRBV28 CASSTAGGLRYGYTF TGTGCCAGCAGCACTGCGGGTGGGCTCCGCTATGGCTACACCTTC
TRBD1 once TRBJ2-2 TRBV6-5 CASSPRGQVTGELFF TGTGCCAGCAGTCCGCGTGGACAGGTCACCGGGGAGCTGTTTTTT
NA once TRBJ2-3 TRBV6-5 CARHQEISTDTQYF TGTGCCAGACACCAAGAAATAAGCACAGATACGCAGTATTTT
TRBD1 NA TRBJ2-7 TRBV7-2 CASSKEGTGGYEQYF TGTGCCAGCAGCAAAGAGGGGACAGGAGGCTACGAGCAGTACTTC
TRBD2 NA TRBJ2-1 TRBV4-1 CASSQGRLAGGPSYNEQFF TGCGCCAGCAGCCAAGGTCGGCTAGCGGGAGGGCCCTCCTACAATGAGCAGTTCTTC
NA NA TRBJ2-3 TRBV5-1 CASSFRLGRTDTQYF TGCGCCAGCAGCTTCCGACTAGGACGCACAGATACGCAGTATTTT
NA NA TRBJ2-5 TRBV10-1 CASSGRGIETQYF TGCGCCAGCAGCGGCCGGGGAATTGAGACCCAGTACTTC
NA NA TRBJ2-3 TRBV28 CASRLLLGGADTQYF TGTGCCAGCAGGCTATTACTAGGCGGGGCAGATACGCAGTATTTT
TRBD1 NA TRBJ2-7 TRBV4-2 CASSPRKGASYEQYF TGTGCCAGCAGCCCGCGGAAGGGGGCCTCCTACGAGCAGTACTTC
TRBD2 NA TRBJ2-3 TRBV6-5 CASLAAGGTQYF TGTGCCAGTCTGGCGGCGGGGGGTACGCAGTATTTT
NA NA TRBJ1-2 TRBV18 CASTRENRDPGYTF TGTGCCAGCACGCGCGAGAACAGGGATCCCGGCTACACCTTC
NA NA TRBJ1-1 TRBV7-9 CASSRTGGGEGEAFF TGTGCCAGCAGCCGCACCGGAGGGGGTGAAGGTGAAGCTTTCTTT
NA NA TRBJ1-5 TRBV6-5 CASSRTDSNQPQHF TGTGCCAGCAGCCGGACAGATAGCAATCAGCCCCAGCATTTT
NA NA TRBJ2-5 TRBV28 CASSKGPGAGEETQYF TGTGCCAGCAGCAAGGGTCCAGGGGCGGGAGAGGAGACCCAGTACTTC
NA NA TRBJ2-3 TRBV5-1 CASSLARQNTDTQYF TGCGCCAGCAGCTTGGCTCGGCAGAACACAGATACGCAGTATTTT
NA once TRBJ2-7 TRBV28 CASSLPGSIYEQYF TGTGCCAGCAGTTTGCCCGGCAGTATCTACGAGCAGTACTTC
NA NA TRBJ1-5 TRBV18 CASSRGRSNQPQHF TGTGCCAGCTCACGGGGTCGAAGCAATCAGCCCCAGCATTTT
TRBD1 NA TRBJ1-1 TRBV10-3 CAIQGTGVTEAFF TGTGCCATCCAAGGGACAGGGGTCACTGAAGCTTTCTTT
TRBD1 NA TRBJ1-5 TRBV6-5 CASRKDRGGQPQHF TGTGCCAGCAGAAAAGACAGGGGAGGGCAGCCCCAGCATTTT
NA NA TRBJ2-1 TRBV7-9 CASSSSGFYNEQFF TGTGCCAGCAGCTCGTCCGGGTTCTACAATGAGCAGTTCTTC
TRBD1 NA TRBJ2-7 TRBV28 CASSSGGRGEQYF TGTGCCAGCAGTTCAGGGGGCCGAGGCGAGCAGTACTTC
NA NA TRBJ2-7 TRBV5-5 CASSSLLLRQGDYEQYF TGTGCCAGCAGCTCCTTACTTCTTCGACAAGGCGACTACGAGCAGTACTTC
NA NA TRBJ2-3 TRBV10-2 CASSDPVDGADTQYF TGCGCCAGCAGTGACCCAGTGGATGGGGCAGATACGCAGTATTTT
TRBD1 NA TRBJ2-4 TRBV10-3 CATNPGQGASIQYF TGTGCCACAAATCCGGGACAGGGGGCGTCAATTCAGTACTTC
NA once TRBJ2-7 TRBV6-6 CASSTGGSYEQYF TGTGCCAGCAGCACCGGGGGCTCCTACGAGCAGTACTTC
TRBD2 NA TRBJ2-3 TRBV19 CASSRTSGRFDTQYF TGTGCCAGTAGCAGGACTAGCGGGAGGTTTGATACGCAGTATTTT
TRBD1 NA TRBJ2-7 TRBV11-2 CASSPFGQGSYEQYF TGTGCCAGCAGCCCTTTCGGACAGGGGTCCTACGAGCAGTACTTC
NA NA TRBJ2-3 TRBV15 CATSRDVGTDTQYF TGTGCCACCAGCAGAGATGTGGGTACAGATACGCAGTATTTT
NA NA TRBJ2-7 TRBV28 CASESQVSYEQYF TGTGCCAGCGAATCACAGGTCTCCTACGAGCAGTACTTC
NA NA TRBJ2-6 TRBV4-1 CASSQGHGSGANVLTF TGCGCCAGCAGCCAAGGACATGGCTCTGGGGCCAACGTCCTGACTTTC